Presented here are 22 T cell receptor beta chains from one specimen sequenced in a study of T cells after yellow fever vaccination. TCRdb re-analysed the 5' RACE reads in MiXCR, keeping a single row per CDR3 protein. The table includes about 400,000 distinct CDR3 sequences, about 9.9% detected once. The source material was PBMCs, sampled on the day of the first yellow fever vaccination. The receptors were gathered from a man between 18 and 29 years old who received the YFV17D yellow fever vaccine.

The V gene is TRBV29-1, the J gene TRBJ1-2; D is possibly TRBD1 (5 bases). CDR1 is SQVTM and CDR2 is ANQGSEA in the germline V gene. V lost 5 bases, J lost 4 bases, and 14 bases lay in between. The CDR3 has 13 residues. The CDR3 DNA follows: TGCAGCGTTCTCGGGCAGGGACTCTATGGCTACACCTTC. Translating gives CSVLGQGLYGYTF.

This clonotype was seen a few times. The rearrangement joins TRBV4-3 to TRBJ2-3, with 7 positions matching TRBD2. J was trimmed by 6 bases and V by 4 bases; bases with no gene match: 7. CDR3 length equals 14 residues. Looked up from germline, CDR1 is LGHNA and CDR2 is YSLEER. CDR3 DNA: TGCGCCAGCAGCCCCCGACTAGCAGGGGATACGCAGTATTTT. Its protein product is CASSPRLAGDTQYF.

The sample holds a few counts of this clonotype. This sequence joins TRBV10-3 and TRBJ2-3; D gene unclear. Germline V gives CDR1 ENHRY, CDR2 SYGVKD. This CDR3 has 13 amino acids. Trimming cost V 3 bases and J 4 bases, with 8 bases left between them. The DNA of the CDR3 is TGTGCCATCAGTGATCTGACTCCAGATACGCAGTATTTT. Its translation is CAISDLTPDTQYF.

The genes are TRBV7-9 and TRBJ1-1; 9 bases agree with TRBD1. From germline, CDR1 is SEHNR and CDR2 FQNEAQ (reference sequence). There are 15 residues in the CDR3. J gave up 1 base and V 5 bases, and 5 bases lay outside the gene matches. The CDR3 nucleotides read TGTGCCAGCAGCCCCCGGGGACAGGGGAACACTGAAGCTTTCTTT. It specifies CASSPRGQGNTEAFF.

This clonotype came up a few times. CDR3 region: CASSRLAGGPGTDTQYF. DNA for the CDR3: TGTGCCAGCAGTCGACTAGCGGGGGGGCCGGGCACAGATACGCAGTATTTT. The chain links TRBV6-2 or TRBV6-3 to TRBJ2-3, with 14 bases lining up with TRBD2. The CDR3 covers 17 residues. Germline V CDR1 and CDR2: MNHEY, SVGEGT. V lost 5 bases, J lost 1 base, and 5 bases stayed unmatched.

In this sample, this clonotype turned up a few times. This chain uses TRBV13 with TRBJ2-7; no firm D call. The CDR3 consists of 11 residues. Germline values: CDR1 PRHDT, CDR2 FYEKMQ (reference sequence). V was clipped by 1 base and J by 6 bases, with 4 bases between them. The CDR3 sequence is CASSLAAEQYF. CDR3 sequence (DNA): TGTGCCAGCAGCTTAGCTGCCGAGCAGTACTTC.

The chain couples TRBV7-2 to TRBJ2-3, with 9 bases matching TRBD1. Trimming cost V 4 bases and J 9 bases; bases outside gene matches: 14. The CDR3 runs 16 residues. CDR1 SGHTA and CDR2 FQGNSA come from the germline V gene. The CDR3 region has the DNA TGTGCCAGCAGCTCCCGGACAGGGGCCGCAAGGAGCACGCAGTATTTT. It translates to CASSSRTGAARSTQYF.

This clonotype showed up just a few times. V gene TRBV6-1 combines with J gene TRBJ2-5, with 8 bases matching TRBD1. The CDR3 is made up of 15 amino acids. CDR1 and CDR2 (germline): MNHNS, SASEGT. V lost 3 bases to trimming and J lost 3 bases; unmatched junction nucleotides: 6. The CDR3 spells CASSDTGGSKETQYF. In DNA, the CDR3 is TGTGCCAGCAGTGACACAGGGGGGTCTAAAGAGACCCAGTACTTC.

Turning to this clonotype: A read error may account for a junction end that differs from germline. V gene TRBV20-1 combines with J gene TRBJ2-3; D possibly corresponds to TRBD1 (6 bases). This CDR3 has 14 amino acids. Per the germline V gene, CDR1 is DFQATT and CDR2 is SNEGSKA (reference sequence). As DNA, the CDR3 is TGCAGTGCCCCCGCCCAGGGGAACACAGATACGCTGTATTTT. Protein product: CSAPAQGNTDTLYF.

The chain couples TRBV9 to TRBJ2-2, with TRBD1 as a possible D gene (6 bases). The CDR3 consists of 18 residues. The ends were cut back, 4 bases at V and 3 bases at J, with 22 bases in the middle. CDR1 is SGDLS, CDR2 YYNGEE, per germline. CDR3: CASSSRPQWGPYTGELFF. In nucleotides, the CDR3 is TGTGCCAGCAGCTCACGCCCCCAGTGGGGGCCCTACACCGGGGAGCTGTTTTTT.

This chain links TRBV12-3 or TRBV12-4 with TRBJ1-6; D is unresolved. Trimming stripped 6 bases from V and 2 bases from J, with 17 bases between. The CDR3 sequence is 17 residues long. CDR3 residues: CASSLRMGGTYNSPLHF. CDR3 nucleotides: TGTGCCAGCAGCCTTCGGATGGGCGGAACCTATAATTCACCCCTCCACTTT.

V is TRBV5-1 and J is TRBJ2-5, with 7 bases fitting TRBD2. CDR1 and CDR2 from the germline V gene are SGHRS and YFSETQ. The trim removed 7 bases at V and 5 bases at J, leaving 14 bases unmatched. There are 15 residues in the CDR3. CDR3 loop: CASGPLAAGAETQYF. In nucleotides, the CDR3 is TGCGCCAGCGGACCCCTAGCGGCGGGTGCTGAGACCCAGTACTTC.

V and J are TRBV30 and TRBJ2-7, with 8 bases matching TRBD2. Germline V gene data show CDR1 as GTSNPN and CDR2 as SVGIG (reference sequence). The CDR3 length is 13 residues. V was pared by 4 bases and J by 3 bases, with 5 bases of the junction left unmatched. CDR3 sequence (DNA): TGTGCCTGGACCAAGGCGGGGGGCTACGAGCAGTACTTC. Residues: CAWTKAGGYEQYF.

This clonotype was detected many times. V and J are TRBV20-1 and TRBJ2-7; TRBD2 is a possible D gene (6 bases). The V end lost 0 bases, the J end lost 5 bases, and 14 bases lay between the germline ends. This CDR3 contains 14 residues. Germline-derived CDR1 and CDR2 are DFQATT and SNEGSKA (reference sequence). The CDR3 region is CSAREGASVNEQYF. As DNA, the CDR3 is TGCAGTGCTAGAGAAGGGGCTAGCGTCAACGAGCAGTACTTC.

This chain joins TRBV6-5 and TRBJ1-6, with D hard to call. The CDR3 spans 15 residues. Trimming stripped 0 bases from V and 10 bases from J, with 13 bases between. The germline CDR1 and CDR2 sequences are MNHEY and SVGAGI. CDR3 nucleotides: TGTGCCAGCAGTTACTCGGAGTTAGATAGGTCACCCCTCCACTTT. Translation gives CASSYSELDRSPLHF.

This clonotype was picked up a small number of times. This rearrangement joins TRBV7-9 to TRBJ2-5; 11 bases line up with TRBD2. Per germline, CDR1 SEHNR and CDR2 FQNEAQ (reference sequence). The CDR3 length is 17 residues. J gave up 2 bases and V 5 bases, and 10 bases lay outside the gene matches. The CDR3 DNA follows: TGTGCCAGCAGCGAAGACCGCCTAGCGGGGGGACAAGAGACCCAGTACTTC. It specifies CASSEDRLAGGQETQYF.

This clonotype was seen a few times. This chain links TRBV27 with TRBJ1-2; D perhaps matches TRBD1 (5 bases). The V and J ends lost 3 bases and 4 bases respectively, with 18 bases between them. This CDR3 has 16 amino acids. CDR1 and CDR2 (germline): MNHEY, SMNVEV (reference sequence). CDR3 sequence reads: CASSFRDPVGVYGYTF. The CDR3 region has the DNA TGTGCCAGCAGTTTCCGGGACCCCGTCGGGGTCTATGGCTACACCTTC.

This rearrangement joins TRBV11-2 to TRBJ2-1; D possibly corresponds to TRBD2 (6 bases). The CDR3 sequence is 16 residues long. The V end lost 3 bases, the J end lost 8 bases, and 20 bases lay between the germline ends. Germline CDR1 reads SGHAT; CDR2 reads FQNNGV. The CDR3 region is CASSFGGGPPGDEQFF. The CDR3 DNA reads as TGTGCCAGCAGCTTTGGAGGAGGGCCCCCTGGGGATGAGCAGTTCTTC.

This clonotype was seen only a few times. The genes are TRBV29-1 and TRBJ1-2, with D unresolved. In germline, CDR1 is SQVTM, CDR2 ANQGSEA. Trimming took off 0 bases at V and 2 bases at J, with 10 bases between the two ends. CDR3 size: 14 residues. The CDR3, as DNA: TGCAGCGTTGAAGATTACAGTCTCAACTATGGCTACACCTTC. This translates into CSVEDYSLNYGYTF.

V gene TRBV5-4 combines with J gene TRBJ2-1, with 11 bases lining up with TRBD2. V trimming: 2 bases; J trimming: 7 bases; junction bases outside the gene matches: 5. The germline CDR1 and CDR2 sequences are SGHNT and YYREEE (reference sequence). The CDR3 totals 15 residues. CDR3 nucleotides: TGTGCCAGCAGCTTTTCGGGACTAGCGGAGAATGAGCAGTTCTTC. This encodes CASSFSGLAENEQFF.

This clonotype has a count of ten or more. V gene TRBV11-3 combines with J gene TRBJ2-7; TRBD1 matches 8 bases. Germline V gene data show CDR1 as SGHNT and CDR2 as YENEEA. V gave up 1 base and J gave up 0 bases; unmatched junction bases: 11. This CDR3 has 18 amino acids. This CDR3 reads CASSLGTGLVRRSYEQYF. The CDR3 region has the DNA TGTGCCAGCAGCTTAGGGACAGGGCTTGTTAGGCGCTCCTACGAGCAGTACTTC.

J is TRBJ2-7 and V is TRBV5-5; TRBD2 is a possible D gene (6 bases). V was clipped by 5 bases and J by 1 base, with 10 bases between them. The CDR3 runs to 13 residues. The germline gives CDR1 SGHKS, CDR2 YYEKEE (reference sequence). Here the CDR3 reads CASRRESSYEQYF. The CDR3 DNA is TGTGCCAGCAGGCGGGAATCGTCCTACGAGCAGTACTTC.